Included here is one TCR beta chain sequence, with context. The target antigen is unknown. This sample's treatment: roughly 10-day PBMC culture with coronavirus spike peptide pools or control peptides (ViraFEST assay). With peptide pools, ViraFEST first expanded antigen-specific T cells and afterwards sequenced their TCRs. This specimen comes from a study of vaccination and CD4 T cells after COVID-19. Study in general: Samples after vaccination came a median around 70 days past dose two, ranging 14 to 241.

The assay that was used to sequence DNA from cultured CD4+ T cells was the Oncomine TCR Beta short-read assay. Researchers extracted genomic DNA from CD4+ T cells that had been cultured. MiXCR, applied by TCRdb to the PCR reads, yields one record per CDR3 protein. Of some 14,000 distinct CDR3 sequences detected, less than 60% appear once; the ten largest clones hold roughly 4.4%. Sequences were derived from CD4+ T cells from blood, cultured in vitro, sampled before SARS-CoV-2 vaccination. The sequence came from a human donor who had recovered from COVID-19.

The CDR3, as DNA: TGTGCCAGCAGCTCTGCGACTGTAAACTATGGCTACACCTTC. This gives the protein CASSSATVNYGYTF. This chain connects TRBV7-2 to TRBJ1-2; D gene uncertain. Germline V gene lookup returns CDR1 SGHTA and CDR2 FQGNSA. CDR3 length equals 14 residues. With 4 bases removed from V and 2 bases from J, the gap between germline ends came to 11 bases. Supplemented by reference TRBV7-2 and TRBJ1-2, the full variable domain reads GAGVSQSPSNKVTEKGKDVELRCDPISGHTALYWYRQSLGQGLEFLIYFQGNSAPDKSGLPSDRFSAERTGGSVSTLTIQRTQQEDSAVYLCASSSATVNYGYTFGSGTRLTVV.